This T cell receptor beta chain was retrieved from a study of T cell responses to AZD1222 COVID-19 vaccine. Study conclusions and caveats: After the peak T cell response, and only then, were repertoires sampled. Spike-spanning, vaccine-associated CD4 TCRs were dominant at 160-218 and 743-854.

Repertoires were generated with immunoSEQ multiplex PCR, while TCRdb's copy carries only in-frame clones and drops some. The table lists 96,000 or so clones, roughly 90% of them singletons. The CDR3 runs 14 residues. Looked up from germline, CDR1 is SQVTM and CDR2 is ANQGSEA. V shed 4 bases, J shed 8 bases, and the junction held 9 bases outside the gene matches. With regard to this clone: Its antigen is not identified.

The chain has TRBV29-1 and TRBJ2-1; 9 nucleotides line up with TRBD2. The starting material was peripheral blood, obtained on day 0 of AZD1222 vaccination. This TCR was sampled from an adult in good health. The CDR3 spells CSVGYSGSNHEQFF. CDR3 nucleotides: TGCAGCGTTGGGTATAGCGGGAGTAATCATGAGCAGTTCTTC.